This T cell receptor beta chain was captured in a study of cytomegalovirus exposure and HLA in healthy donors. Study-wide background: T cells numbering around 200 million yielded 90 million to 140 million unique TCR beta sequences in an earlier analysis. Study-wide results and limits: The classifier reportedly diagnosed cytomegalovirus status with high specificity and sensitivity. Listed as cytomegalovirus-associated were 150 to 200 TCR beta chains.

The PCR was carried out with 60 Vbeta primers and 13 Jbeta primers. The table came from immunoSEQ multiplex PCR; TCRdb's copy has only in-frame clones and leaves some out. Of about 140,000 clones in the sample, 79% were seen once. Only a few counts were recorded for this clone. Its antigen is currently unknown. This CDR3 contains 13 residues. J gave up 11 bases and V 5 bases, and 11 bases lay outside the gene matches. From germline, CDR1 is SGHAT and CDR2 FQNNGV. This rearrangement joins TRBV11-2 to TRBJ2-5, with 7 bases matching TRBD1. The origin of this receptor is a man aged 40-55 years in good health and CMV-seropositive. Sequencing was performed on PBMCs. CDR3 region: CASSPRDSPEQYF. For the CDR3, the DNA is TGTGCCAGCAGCCCCAGGGACAGTCCGGAGCAGTACTTC.